These 17 T cell receptor beta chains were all obtained from the same sample, sequenced in a study of shared clonotypes between healthy human individuals. TCRdb keeps only in-frame clones here, not all; method: immunoSEQ multiplex PCR. The table shows around 610,000 clones, with 96% occurring only once. Selected positively for CCR7 and CD45RO-negative, naive CD8 cells excluded terminally differentiated effector memory CD45RA+ cells. Material: naive CD8+ T cells sorted from blood. These receptors originate from a young woman in good health.

CDR3 nucleotides: TGTGCCAGCAGCGGACTAGTAGTCTACGAGCAGTACTTC. Amino acids: CASSGLVVYEQYF. The chain recombines TRBV5-8 with TRBJ2-7; TRBD2 matches at 7 bases. CDR1 and CDR2 (germline): SGHTS, YDEGEE. The CDR3 has 13 residues. With V trimmed by 4 bases and J by 3 bases, 4 bases remained unmatched.

The rearrangement joins TRBV6-6 to TRBJ1-5; D may be TRBD1 (6 bases). V dropped 6 bases and J dropped 0 bases, with 15 bases sitting between them. The germline V gene encodes CDR1 MNHNY and CDR2 SVGAGI (reference sequence). The CDR3 totals 16 residues. The CDR3 coding sequence is TGTGCCAGCAGAGACCGGGACAACTATAGCAATCAGCCCCAGCATTTT. This sequence encodes CASRDRDNYSNQPQHF.

This chain uses TRBV11-2 with TRBJ2-3; 7 bases agree with TRBD2. CDR3 length: 17 amino acids. Germline trimming cut 0 bases from V and 2 bases from J; bases unmatched to any gene: 8. Germline CDR1 SGHAT, CDR2 FQNNGV. The CDR3 loop is CASSLDLDSGFTDTQYF. CDR3 DNA: TGTGCCAGCAGCTTAGATCTTGATAGCGGGTTCACAGATACGCAGTATTTT.

The chain joins TRBV29-1 to TRBJ1-3; 7 bases are a match to TRBD1. The CDR3 extends over 18 amino acids. The V segment lost 4 bases and the J segment 0 bases; nucleotides outside the gene matches: 15. CDR1 is SQVTM and CDR2 is ANQGSEA in the germline V gene. The CDR3 bases are TGCAGCGTTGGGGGAAGTAGACAGGGCAAGAACTCTGGAAACACCATATATTTT. Amino acid sequence: CSVGGSRQGKNSGNTIYF. The full variable domain, with the rest looked up from reference TRBV29-1 and TRBJ1-3, is SAVISQKPSRDICQRGTSLTIQCQVDSQVTMMFWYRQQPGQSLTLIATANQGSEATYESGFVIDKFPISRPNLTFSTLTVSNMSPEDSSIYLCSVGGSRQGKNSGNTIYFGEGSWLTVV.

This chain uses TRBV7-9 with TRBJ2-5; no definite D call. V gave up 5 bases and J gave up 2 bases, with 12 bases separating them. Germline V CDR1 and CDR2: SEHNR, FQNEAQ (reference sequence). The CDR3 totals 14 residues. CDR3 loop: CASSPDVGQETQYF. The CDR3 DNA reads as TGTGCCAGCAGCCCGGACGTGGGTCAAGAGACCCAGTACTTC.

The chain employs TRBV7-8 and TRBJ2-1; a possible D gene is TRBD2 (6 bases). The germline V and J ends were trimmed by 5 bases and 2 bases, with 16 bases remaining between them. This CDR3 comprises 16 residues. The germline CDR1 and CDR2 sequences are SGHVS and FQNEAQ. CDR3 loop: CASSTLAENPYNEQFF. The CDR3 DNA reads as TGTGCCAGCAGCACCTTAGCGGAGAACCCCTACAATGAGCAGTTCTTC.

V usage is TRBV11-2 and J usage is TRBJ2-1, with 7 bases aligning to TRBD2. CDR1 SGHAT and CDR2 FQNNGV come from the germline V gene. The ends lost 1 base at V and 1 base at J; junction bases unmatched: 1. The CDR3 sequence is 15 residues long. CDR3 loop: CASSLVRESYNEQFF. As DNA, the CDR3 is TGTGCCAGCAGCTTAGTGCGGGAGTCCTACAATGAGCAGTTCTTC.

The V gene is TRBV10-2, the J gene TRBJ2-5, with 8 bases matching TRBD1. This CDR3 is built from 14 residues. Germline lookup yields CDR1 WSHSY and CDR2 SAAADI. V was pared by 10 bases and J by 5 bases, with 12 bases of the junction left unmatched. The CDR3 DNA reads TGCGCCACCAGGGGGCACTTGATCTTGGAGACCCAGTACTTC. As protein: CATRGHLILETQYF.

This chain joins TRBV10-2 and TRBJ2-1; 8 bases are a match to TRBD1. The junction had 1 base not matched to a gene; V was cut back by 5 bases and J by 1 base. The CDR3 has 14 residues. CDR1 WSHSY and CDR2 SAAADI come from the germline V gene. CDR3 amino acids: CASSRQGSYNEQFF. The DNA of the CDR3 is TGCGCCAGCAGTAGACAGGGGTCCTACAATGAGCAGTTCTTC.

The chain couples TRBV11-3 to TRBJ2-2, with 8 bases that match TRBD1. In germline, CDR1 is SGHNT, CDR2 YENEEA. CDR3 size: 15 residues. Trimming cost V 5 bases and J 6 bases; bases outside gene matches: 8. CDR3 protein: CASSPDRGFSGELFF. For the CDR3, the DNA is TGTGCCAGCAGCCCCGACAGGGGTTTCTCCGGGGAGCTGTTTTTT.

This clone came up a few times. The chain joins TRBV19 to TRBJ1-5; no firm D call. This CDR3 region has 15 residues. Trimming took off 0 bases at V and 3 bases at J, with 9 bases between the two ends. CDR1 LNHDA and CDR2 SQIVND come from the germline V gene (reference sequence). The CDR3 is CASSIDHVINQPQHF. The DNA of the CDR3 is TGTGCCAGTAGTATAGATCATGTGATCAATCAGCCCCAGCATTTT.

The V gene is TRBV9, the J gene TRBJ2-1, with TRBD2 identical over 9 bases. Looked up from germline, CDR1 is SGDLS and CDR2 is YYNGEE. The V segment lost 4 bases and the J segment 7 bases; nucleotides outside the gene matches: 6. The CDR3 is 14 amino acids. The CDR3 protein is CASSLAGAGNEQFF. CDR3 DNA sequence: TGTGCCAGCAGCTTAGCGGGAGCAGGGAATGAGCAGTTCTTC.

The V gene is TRBV6-1, the J gene TRBJ2-7; D remains ambiguous. The CDR3 runs 14 residues. CDR1 and CDR2 (germline): MNHNS, SASEGT. V shed 1 base and J shed 0 bases, with 7 bases lying between them. CDR3 sequence (DNA): TGTGCCAGCAGTGAAGTTGGCAGCTCCTACGAGCAGTACTTC. This sequence encodes CASSEVGSSYEQYF.

The chain links TRBV25-1 to TRBJ2-1; tentatively, D is TRBD2 (5 bases). From germline, CDR1 is MGHDK and CDR2 SYGVNS. Trimming removed 6 bases from V and 4 bases from J, with 10 bases in between. This CDR3 has 13 residues. The DNA of the CDR3 is TGTGCCAGCAGCCTACCGGGGTACAATGAGCAGTTCTTC. It is translated as CASSLPGYNEQFF.

V usage is TRBV28 and J usage is TRBJ2-7; TRBD2 matches 13 bases. Per the germline V gene, CDR1 is MDHEN and CDR2 is SYDVKM. This CDR3 is 17 amino acids long. V was clipped by 1 base and J by 4 bases; unmatched bases: 7. The CDR3 DNA reads TGTGCCAGCAGTTTATTCATCACTAGCGGGAGGGTATACGAGCAGTACTTC. Translation: CASSLFITSGRVYEQYF. Full variable domain (remainder filled in from reference TRBV28 and TRBJ2-7): DVKVTQSSRYLVKRTGEKVFLECVQDMDHENMFWYRQDPGLGLRLIYFSYDVKMKEKGDIPEGYSVSREKKERFSLILESASTNQTSMYLCASSLFITSGRVYEQYFGPGTRLTVT.

This clone was detected once. The rearrangement joins TRBV4-1 to TRBJ1-4, with D possibly TRBD1 on 5 matching bases. Trimming left V 1 base short and J 7 bases short, with 13 bases between. The CDR3 has 15 residues. Germline V gene lookup returns CDR1 MGHRA and CDR2 YSYEKL. The CDR3 sequence: CASSQVGGVGEKLFF. The CDR3 bases are TGCGCCAGCAGCCAAGTTGGGGGGGTTGGTGAAAAACTGTTTTTT.

The chain is built from TRBV6-1 and TRBJ2-1, with a tentative D call TRBD1 (6 bases). The CDR3 is made up of 12 amino acids. The V end was cut by 4 bases, the J end by 9 bases, with 10 bases between. The germline V gene has CDR1 MNHNS and CDR2 SASEGT. In DNA form, the CDR3 reads TGTGCCAGCAGTGGACAGGAAACTGAGCAGTTCTTC. It encodes CASSGQETEQFF.